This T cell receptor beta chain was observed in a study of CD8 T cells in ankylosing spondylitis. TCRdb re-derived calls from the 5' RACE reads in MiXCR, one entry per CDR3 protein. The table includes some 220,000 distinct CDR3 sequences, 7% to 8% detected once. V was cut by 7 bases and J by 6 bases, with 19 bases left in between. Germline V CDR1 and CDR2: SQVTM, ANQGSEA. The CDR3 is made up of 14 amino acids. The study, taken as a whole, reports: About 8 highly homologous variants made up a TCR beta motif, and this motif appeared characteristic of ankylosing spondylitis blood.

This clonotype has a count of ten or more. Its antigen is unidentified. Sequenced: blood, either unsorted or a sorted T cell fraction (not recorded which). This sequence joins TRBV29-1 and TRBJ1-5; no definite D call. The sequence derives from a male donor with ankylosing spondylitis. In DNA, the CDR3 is TGCAGCGCCCTTATGGGTCGGGAAGGTCAGCCCCAGCATTTT. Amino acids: CSALMGREGQPQHF.